A selection of T cell receptor beta chains follows, all from one sample in a study of blood T cell repertoires in COVID-19. This table comes from immunoSEQ multiplex PCR, and its TCRdb copy is limited to in-frame clones, with some not included. The table includes 200,000 to 250,000 clones, 81% detected once. Input material: PBMCs or T cells enriched from blood (not recorded which). All receptors come from a woman aged 45 to 65 with acute COVID-19. Both conserved end residues are part of each CDR3. A D gene is named only where the DNA matches it firmly. Not all rows give a size; the values are once, few, many and, for expanded clones, a class.

>.|TRBV14|.|TRBJ1-4
CASSQLLSPRDLSF
TGTGCCAGCAGCCAACTTTTGTCACCGAGAGATCTATCGTTT
>TRBD1|TRBV7-9|.|TRBJ2-7
CASSQDRASYEQYF
TGTGCCAGCAGCCAGGACAGGGCGTCCTACGAGCAGTACTTC
>.|TRBV27|many|TRBJ2-1
CASSLYSPTSRIYNEQFF
TGTGCCAGCAGTCTCTACTCTCCGACTAGTCGAATCTACAATGAGCAGTTCTTC
>.|TRBV3-1/TRBV3-2|once|TRBJ1-5
CASSQDLLEPQHF
TGTGCCAGCAGCCAAGATTTACTGGAGCCCCAGCATTTT
>TRBD1|TRBV7-2|.|TRBJ2-5
CASSFDTGVGTQYF
TGTGCCAGCAGCTTCGACACAGGGGTAGGGACCCAGTACTTC
>.|TRBV30|.|TRBJ2-1
CAWKSTGVNEQFF
TGTGCCTGGAAAAGCACAGGAGTCAATGAGCAGTTCTTC
>.|TRBV2|.|TRBJ1-1
CASSSQENTEAFF
TGTGCCAGCAGCTCACAGGAGAACACTGAAGCTTTCTTT
>TRBD2|TRBV19|once|TRBJ2-1
CASSVLAGVVYNEQFF
TGTGCCAGTAGTGTTCTAGCGGGAGTGGTCTACAATGAGCAGTTCTTC
>TRBD1|TRBV29-1|.|TRBJ2-1
CSVEGRQGKYNEQFF
TGCAGCGTTGAAGGCCGACAGGGAAAATACAATGAGCAGTTCTTC
>TRBD1|TRBV11-2|.|TRBJ1-4
CASSATTGAANEKLFF
TGTGCCAGCAGCGCCACTACAGGGGCGGCTAATGAAAAACTGTTTTTT
>.|TRBV20-1|few|TRBJ1-2
CSASDNSNYGYTF
TGCAGTGCTAGTGACAATTCTAACTATGGCTACACCTTC
>.|TRBV11-3|.|TRBJ2-1
CASSNRQNNEQFF
TGTGCCAGCAGCAACCGACAGAACAATGAGCAGTTCTTC
>TRBD2|TRBV4-3|.|TRBJ2-1
CASSHLRGPGTSSYNEQFF
TGCGCCAGCAGCCACCTCAGGGGCCCCGGGACTAGCTCATACAATGAGCAGTTCTTC
>TRBD1|TRBV7-2|.|TRBJ1-5
CASSLGTGGNQPQHF
TGTGCCAGCAGCCTCGGGACAGGGGGAAACCAGCCCCAGCATTTT
>TRBD1|TRBV4-2|.|TRBJ1-5
CASSQDRGSNQPQHF
TGTGCCAGCAGCCAAGACAGGGGGAGCAATCAGCCCCAGCATTTT
>TRBD2|TRBV28|.|TRBJ2-3
CASSAGTSGGSSTDTQYF
TGTGCCAGCAGTGCCGGGACTAGCGGGGGTAGTAGCACAGATACGCAGTATTTT
>.|TRBV28|.|TRBJ1-2
CASSPRSYGYTF
TGTGCCAGCAGTCCGAGATCCTATGGCTACACCTTC
>TRBD1|TRBV5-1|.|TRBJ1-6
CASRLWDRDNSPLHF
TGCGCCAGCCGCCTCTGGGACAGGGATAATTCACCCCTCCACTTT
>TRBD2|TRBV7-2|.|TRBJ2-1
CASKPPGLGPDEQFF
TGTGCCAGCAAACCTCCGGGACTAGGACCCGATGAGCAGTTCTTC
>TRBD1|TRBV3-1/TRBV3-2|few|TRBJ2-7
CASSLRADRAYGRNEQYF
TGTGCCAGCAGCCTAAGGGCCGACAGGGCGTATGGGCGAAACGAGCAGTACTTC
>TRBD2|TRBV7-2|.|TRBJ2-3
CASSEVGLAGSDTQYF
TGTGCCAGCAGCGAGGTTGGACTAGCGGGGTCAGATACGCAGTATTTT
>TRBD1|TRBV30|.|TRBJ2-3
CAWTRDRAFTDTQYF
TGTGCCTGGACCCGGGACAGAGCCTTTACAGATACGCAGTATTTT
>TRBD2|TRBV12-5|medium-sized|TRBJ2-4
CASGLGDPGLAGIAAKNIQYF
TGTGCTAGTGGTCTAGGGGACCCGGGACTAGCGGGGATCGCAGCCAAAAACATTCAGTACTTC
>TRBD1|TRBV27|.|TRBJ2-1
CASSAPSGTGGYNYYNEQFF
TGTGCCAGCAGTGCACCCTCCGGGACAGGGGGTTATAATTACTACAATGAGCAGTTCTTC
>.|TRBV3-1/TRBV3-2|.|TRBJ2-7
CASSQDSGSSYEQYF
TGTGCCAGCAGCCAAGATTCGGGAAGCTCCTACGAGCAGTACTTC
>TRBD1|TRBV7-9|.|TRBJ1-6
CASSLEQGPGWGSPLHF
TGTGCCAGCAGCCTTGAACAGGGGCCCGGGTGGGGATCACCCCTCCACTTT
>.|TRBV7-2|once|TRBJ1-2
CASSSHQSVGGYTF
TGTGCCAGCAGCTCCCACCAATCAGTGGGCGGCTACACCTTC
>TRBD1|TRBV6-8|.|TRBJ1-5
CASSYLRQGRGHSNQPQHF
TGTGCCAGCAGTTACCTTCGACAGGGACGGGGTCATAGCAATCAGCCCCAGCATTTT
>TRBD1|TRBV6-5|.|TRBJ1-5
CASGDRGRGQPQHF
TGTGCCAGCGGGGACAGGGGGCGAGGTCAGCCCCAGCATTTT
>TRBD2|TRBV7-2|.|TRBJ2-1
CASSELAGGPEFF
TGTGCCAGCAGCGAACTAGCGGGGGGGCCGGAGTTCTTC
>.|TRBV5-1|few|TRBJ1-6
CASSLGWGETPLHF
TGCGCCAGCAGCTTAGGCTGGGGGGAGACACCCCTCCACTTT
>TRBD1|TRBV28|.|TRBJ1-2
CASSFGWGQGGYTF
TGTGCCAGCAGTTTTGGTTGGGGACAGGGTGGCTACACCTTC
>.|TRBV6-5|.|TRBJ1-3
CASRSGYGNTIYF
TGTGCCAGCCGCTCGGGTTATGGAAACACCATATATTTT
>TRBD1|TRBV19|.|TRBJ2-5
CASSIERTGYEETQYF
TGTGCCAGTAGTATAGAGAGGACAGGGTACGAAGAGACCCAGTACTTC
>TRBD2|TRBV5-4|.|TRBJ2-7
CASSLVAGGLYEQYF
TGTGCCAGCAGCTTGGTAGCGGGAGGTTTGTACGAGCAGTACTTC
>TRBD2|TRBV28|.|TRBJ2-1
CASWGTSGGRDEQFF
TGTGCCAGCTGGGGGACTAGCGGGGGGCGGGATGAGCAGTTCTTC
>TRBD1|TRBV28|.|TRBJ1-5
CASRRTGASNQPQHF
TGTGCCAGCAGGAGGACAGGGGCTAGCAATCAGCCCCAGCATTTT
>TRBD1|TRBV19|.|TRBJ2-7
CASRPDRGLSYEQYF
TGTGCCAGTAGGCCGGACAGGGGGCTCTCCTACGAGCAGTACTTC
>.|TRBV18|.|TRBJ1-3
CASSPQDSSGNTIYF
TGTGCCAGCTCACCACAAGACAGCTCTGGAAACACCATATATTTT
>.|TRBV12-5|.|TRBJ1-1
CASGRRTLMDTQAFF
TGTGCTAGTGGCCGTCGGACACTTATGGACACTCAAGCTTTCTTT
>TRBD1|TRBV4-3|many|TRBJ2-3
CASSHDATWGDRGFTDTQYF
TGCGCCAGCAGCCACGACGCGACCTGGGGGGACAGGGGATTCACAGATACGCAGTATTTT
>TRBD2|TRBV18|.|TRBJ2-5
CASSPPRGTSGGSETQYF
TGTGCCAGCTCACCACCGCGAGGGACTAGCGGGGGTTCGGAGACCCAGTACTTC
>.|TRBV18|.|TRBJ2-1
CASSPDGDLANEQFF
TGTGCCAGCTCACCGGACGGAGACCTAGCCAATGAGCAGTTCTTC
>.|TRBV7-2|once|TRBJ2-2
CASSPRGFNTGELFF
TGTGCCAGCAGCCCCCGGGGGTTTAACACCGGGGAGCTGTTTTTT
>.|TRBV11-2|.|TRBJ1-1
CASSFRVNTEAFF
TGTGCCAGCAGCTTTCGAGTGAACACTGAAGCTTTCTTT
>TRBD1|TRBV3-1/TRBV3-2|.|TRBJ1-2
CASSHRDRGNGYTF
TGTGCCAGCAGCCACCGGGACAGGGGGAATGGCTACACCTTC
>.|TRBV29-1|once|TRBJ1-1
CSVVRNTEAFF
TGCAGCGTTGTGAGGAACACTGAAGCTTTCTTT
>.|TRBV19|.|TRBJ1-5
CASSVSGFQPQHF
TGTGCCAGTAGTGTATCAGGGTTTCAGCCCCAGCATTTT
>.|TRBV28|.|TRBJ1-1
CASVVVQGKGTEAFF
TGTGCCAGCGTAGTTGTCCAGGGTAAAGGCACTGAAGCTTTCTTT
>.|TRBV5-6|.|TRBJ1-6
CASSLDREDIFSPLHF
TGTGCCAGCAGCTTGGACAGGGAAGATATTTTTTCACCCCTCCACTTT
>.|TRBV7-2|.|TRBJ2-7
CASSLDSLWYEQYF
TGTGCCAGCAGCTTGGACAGTCTTTGGTACGAGCAGTACTTC
>.|TRBV18|.|TRBJ1-5
CASSPLDRSNQPQHF
TGTGCCAGCTCACCCCTAGACAGGAGCAATCAGCCCCAGCATTTT
>.|TRBV19|.|TRBJ2-5
CASSKGGRVTQYF
TGTGCCAGTAGTAAGGGAGGTAGAGTGACCCAGTACTTC
>TRBD2|TRBV11-2|.|TRBJ2-1
CASSPRGSGTYNEQFF
TGTGCCAGCAGCCCGCGGGGTAGCGGGACCTACAATGAGCAGTTCTTC